This TCR beta chain is from a study of blood T cells in healthy people across ages (dated by TCRdb to about 2015). With regard to the full study: In model experiments, roughly one uniquely barcoded TCR beta cDNA molecule per two T cells was captured by template switching. Age-related changes in TCR beta repertoire diversity were measured in the study by deep sequencing normalized with unique cDNA molecular identifiers. To avoid experimental bias, donors of different ages were spread randomly across the sequencing lanes. Two additional independent replicas of 1 million unique cDNA reads from the same blood draw were analyzed for two donors (one aged 18 to 29 and one aged 80 or older). The donors were divided into four age groups: young (average roughly 17 years), middle-aged (approximately 39), aged (under 70) and long-lived (approximately 74). Overall study results and their limits: Bulk unsorted PBMC profiling prevented conclusive comparison of naive and antigen-experienced compartments. Donor CMV infection status was unknown, potentially confounding age-related changes in expanded clonotypes. As age increased, observed TCR beta diversity per million T cells dropped in a roughly linear way, and a significant reduction was already evident by age roughly 36. A strong correlation was found between observed TCR beta diversity and the percentage of naive T cells measured by flow cytometry. Compared with the aged group, the long-lived group had more naive CD4+ T cells, fewer expanded clones and increased TCR diversity, a pattern suggesting age selection. Estimates of total diversity based on one million sequenced T cells were regarded as lower bounds and as underestimates.

Systemically healthy Caucasian individuals from Russia, around 39 in total and aged about 6 to 100 years, were included as donors. Each donor gave about 9.7 milliliters of peripheral blood, drawn into EDTA-treated Vacutainer tubes. PBMCs were isolated by Ficoll-Paque density-gradient centrifugation, with at least 6 million obtained per sample. Total RNA was extracted from PBMCs with Trizol reagent, with at least 6 micrograms obtained per sample. For every donor, flow cytometry on a PBMC aliquot measured the percentage of naive CD45RAhigh/CD27high T cells. Only a few counts were recorded for this clonotype. No antigen is known for it. Per-base quality was not reported, and no clone a single base away is much larger than it. The library was obtained by 5' RACE. Sequencing took place on an Illumina HiSeq 2500. A second PCR of about 6 to 11 cycles was performed with a sample-barcoded 5' primer and a J-beta primer mix. Each TCR beta cDNA molecule received a unique molecular identifier from a template-switch 5' adaptor carrying 12 random nucleotides. Each sample yielded at least 2.5 million CDR3-containing paired-end reads. All of the RNA was converted into first-strand cDNA using the Mint cDNA synthesis kit, with a TRBC-specific oligonucleotide serving as the primer. Following uracil-DNA glycosylase treatment, a first 18-cycle PCR with universal primers M1SS and BC2_uni_R was performed on all cDNA. The published analysis was carried out like this. For normalization, 1 million high-quality reads were randomly selected from each sample, with every read carrying a distinct molecular identifier. Reads sharing molecular identifiers were discarded rather than binned into consensus sequences. MiTCR, set to a Q25 quality threshold and the strictest error-elimination algorithm, was used for CDR3 identification, clonotype clustering and error correction. Lower-bound total TCR beta diversity was estimated with a nonparametric unseen species model using Euler transformation. Starting from the raw public reads, TCRdb applied fastp trimming at Q25, assembled clones with MiXCR and retained in-frame beta chains. Merged by CDR3 protein, the rows form single entries marked with the most common genes and DNA. The V and J calls come from TCRdb's annotation, not from the publication. For this sample the table gives 1 million to 1.2 million distinct CDR3 sequences, of which 35% to 45% were detected only once. In total, the top ten clones hold around 13% of the sample.

The germline V gene supplies CDR1 SGHTA and CDR2 FQGNSA. The CDR3 covers 16 residues, taking in both the cysteine and the phenylalanine. Just CDR3 DNA is preserved here, 48 bases in frame from base 1. Deletion took 5 bases off V and 3 bases off J, with a span of 18 bases between the germline ends. Material: blood. In this chain, TRBV7-2 is recombined with TRBJ2-3; confidence is insufficient to name the D gene. This clonotype originated in a man aged 18-30 years in good health. For the CDR3, the sequence is CASSPRKWGGTDTQYF. The DNA sequence is as follows: TGTGCCAGCAGCCCCCGGAAGTGGGGTGGAACAGATACGCAGTATTTT.